This passage covers 18 T cell receptor beta chains from one sample sequenced in a study of beta chain features in type 1 diabetes. Findings and caveats of the study: In every one of the four CD4+ subsets, TCRB CDR3s were moderately but significantly shorter in Type 1 diabetes patients.

These receptors' targets are unknown. The whole isolated RNA underwent reverse transcription, so sequencing captured expressed TCRB transcripts. Measured with immunoSEQ multiplex PCR; TCRdb has only the in-frame clones, and not every one. This sample has a few hundred thousand clones; 10% to 15% occur once, and the top ten carry 0.008% to 0.011%. What was sequenced was naive CD4+ T cells from blood. These receptors all stem from a woman under 30 with type 1 diabetes.

The CDR3: CAWRNSGSDSYEQYF. CDR3 nucleotide sequence: TGTGCCTGGCGAAATAGCGGGAGCGACTCCTACGAGCAGTACTTC. The genes are TRBV30 and TRBJ2-7; 9 bases are shared with TRBD2. This CDR3 spans 15 amino acids. J gave up 0 bases and V 5 bases, and 8 bases lay outside the gene matches. Germline V gives CDR1 GTSNPN, CDR2 SVGIG (reference sequence). Complete variable domain (other parts from reference TRBV30 and TRBJ2-7): SQTIHQWPATLVQPVGSPLSLECTVEGTSNPNLYWYRQAAGRGLQLLFYSVGIGQISSEVPQNLSASRPQDRQFILSSKKLLLSDSGFYLCAWRNSGSDSYEQYFGPGTRLTVT.

V gene TRBV30 combines with J gene TRBJ2-1; 14 bases are a match to TRBD2. Germline V gives CDR1 GTSNPN, CDR2 SVGIG (reference sequence). The CDR3 has 14 amino acids. After removal of 3 bases from V and 15 bases from J, the junction contained 10 bases not matched to a gene. In nucleotides, the CDR3 is TGTGCCTGGAGACCGGGACTAGCGGGAGTTTCTCCGTTCTTC. Residues: CAWRPGLAGVSPFF.

J is TRBJ1-1 and V is TRBV7-9, with a possible D match to TRBD1 (5 bases). The CDR3 covers 15 residues. CDR1 is SEHNR, CDR2 FQNEAQ, per germline (reference sequence). V lost 2 bases and J lost 0, with 10 bases in between. CDR3 in DNA: TGTGCCAGCAGCTTACCGGGGGGGTTGAACACTGAAGCTTTCTTT. It translates to CASSLPGGLNTEAFF.

The J gene is TRBJ1-1, the V gene TRBV11-1, with 9 bases lining up with TRBD1. The CDR3 contains 14 residues. CDR1 is SGHAT and CDR2 is FQDESV in the germline V gene (reference sequence). J was trimmed by 4 bases and V by 8 bases; bases with no gene match: 8. The DNA for the CDR3 is TGTGCCAGCGCGACAGGGGGGATCCCCACTGAAGCTTTCTTT. Its translation: CASATGGIPTEAFF.

The chain is built from TRBV9 and TRBJ2-3, with a weak D call TRBD2 (5 bases). The germline V and J ends were trimmed by 0 bases and 2 bases, with 13 bases remaining between them. CDR1 SGDLS and CDR2 YYNGEE come from the germline V gene. The CDR3 contains 16 residues. CDR3 sequence (DNA): TGTGCCAGCAGCGTAGTGGGAGTCGGGCTCACAGATACGCAGTATTTT. It translates to CASSVVGVGLTDTQYF.

The chain combines TRBV4-2 with TRBJ1-2, with no clear D. The germline V and J ends were trimmed by 0 bases and 8 bases, with 10 bases remaining between them. Germline-derived CDR1 and CDR2 are LGHNA and YNFKEQ. This CDR3 contains 13 residues. The CDR3, as DNA: TGTGCCAGCAGCCAAGATAGCGGACGGGGCTACACCTTC. As protein: CASSQDSGRGYTF.

V gene TRBV7-9 combines with J gene TRBJ2-7, with 7 bases aligning to TRBD2. Looked up from germline, CDR1 is SEHNR and CDR2 is FQNEAQ (reference sequence). J lost 5 bases, V lost 5 bases, and 12 bases had no gene match. The CDR3 is 15 residues long. The CDR3 here is CASSPRDGRNNEQYF. CDR3 nucleotide sequence: TGTGCCAGCAGCCCGCGCGACGGGAGGAACAACGAGCAGTACTTC.

There are a few counts of this clone. The chain has TRBV15 and TRBJ1-2; 9 positions match TRBD1. CDR3 length: 14 residues. Germline CDR1 is LNHNV and CDR2 is YYDKDF (reference sequence). The junction had 7 bases not matched to a gene; V was cut back by 0 bases and J by 11 bases. CDR3 sequence (DNA): TGTGCCACCAGCAGAGATAGGACAGGGGATAGGTACACCTTC. Its protein product is CATSRDRTGDRYTF.

This clone has a handful of counts. CDR3 nucleotide sequence: TGTGCCAGCAGATTAGGGAGGACTGAAGCTTTCTTT. Amino acid sequence: CASRLGRTEAFF. The chain recombines TRBV6-6 with TRBJ1-1; D gene ambiguous. V lost 6 bases, J lost 5 bases, and 10 bases lay in between. From germline, CDR1 is MNHNY and CDR2 SVGAGI (reference sequence). This CDR3 has 12 residues.

The table lists this clone with a few counts. The V call is TRBV5-1, the J call TRBJ1-1, with D unresolved. The CDR3 has 13 amino acids. V was cut by 0 bases and J by 4 bases, with 7 bases left in between. Germline CDR1 SGHRS, CDR2 YFSETQ. This CDR3 reads CASSLDGVTEAFF. The DNA for the CDR3 is TGCGCCAGCAGCTTGGACGGAGTCACTGAAGCTTTCTTT.

A few counts support this clone. The V gene is TRBV6-5, the J gene TRBJ2-3, with D possibly being TRBD2 (6 bases). Germline-derived CDR1 and CDR2 are MNHEY and SVGAGI. This CDR3 is 15 amino acids long. Trimming cost V 10 bases and J 1 base, with 18 bases left between them. Here the CDR3 DNA reads TGTGCCACCACTCGTCCGGGGGATGGCACAGATACGCAGTATTTT. Its translation: CATTRPGDGTDTQYF.

A few counts support this clone. V is TRBV2 and J is TRBJ2-4; 9 bases are a match to TRBD2. This CDR3 region has 17 residues. The germline V gene encodes CDR1 SNHLY and CDR2 FYNNEI. The V segment lost 5 bases and the J segment 0 bases; nucleotides outside the gene matches: 8. The CDR3 DNA reads as TGTGCCAGCAGTCCTCTGACTAGCGGACTAGCCAAAAACATTCAGTACTTC. Protein: CASSPLTSGLAKNIQYF.

This clone was detected only a few times. V and J are TRBV19 and TRBJ1-4; D is undetermined. The germline V gene encodes CDR1 LNHDA and CDR2 SQIVND (reference sequence). With 4 bases removed from V and 11 bases from J, the gap between germline ends came to 14 bases. The CDR3 length is 13 residues. DNA of the CDR3: TGTGCCAGTAGTAACCCCCCAGGACTTAAACTGTTTTTT. This codes for CASSNPPGLKLFF.

The chain couples TRBV28 to TRBJ1-2; unclear D gene. The CDR3 contains 10 residues. Germline V lookup: CDR1 MDHEN, CDR2 SYDVKM. Trimming removed 10 bases at V and 8 bases at J, with 11 bases between. This CDR3 reads CAIGVRGYTF. The CDR3 nucleotides read TGTGCCATTGGAGTTAGGGGCTACACCTTC.

Only a few counts were recorded for this clone. The chain uses TRBV28 and TRBJ2-1; the match to TRBD2 covers 9 bases. Germline V lookup: CDR1 MDHEN, CDR2 SYDVKM. J was trimmed by 15 bases and V by 8 bases; bases with no gene match: 17. The length of the CDR3 is 14 residues. CDR3 sequence reads: CASATPGAGGRAFF. For the CDR3, the DNA is TGTGCCAGCGCTACCCCTGGGGCGGGAGGGCGGGCGTTCTTC.

This clone turned up a few times. Other DNA variants within this sample encode the same CDR3. The rearrangement links TRBV4-1 to TRBJ1-2; D is unresolved. Looked up from germline, CDR1 is MGHRA and CDR2 is YSYEKL. Trimming removed 1 base from V and 2 bases from J, with 5 bases in between. This CDR3 has 13 residues. Written as DNA, the CDR3 is TGCGCCAGCAGCCAAGGAGCCAACTATGGCTACACCTTC. This sequence encodes CASSQGANYGYTF.

V gene TRBV29-1 combines with J gene TRBJ1-2; D unclear. The CDR3 sequence is 14 residues long. From germline, CDR1 is SQVTM and CDR2 ANQGSEA. The ends were cut back, 3 bases at V and 5 bases at J, with 16 bases in the middle. As DNA, the CDR3 is TGCAGCGTTGATTCTTTCTTTGGAGAGTATGGCTACACCTTC. Its translation: CSVDSFFGEYGYTF.

This clone was seen a handful of times. CDR3 sequence: CASSPSENEQYF. As DNA, the CDR3 is TGTGCCAGCTCACCATCCGAGAACGAGCAGTACTTC. J is TRBJ2-7 and V is TRBV18; D not certain. CDR1 and CDR2 (germline): KGHSH, LQKENI. The CDR3 has 12 residues. The V gene lost 2 bases and the J gene lost 5 bases, with 7 bases spanning the gap.